Listed here are 28 T cell receptor beta chains from one sample, sequenced in a study of cytomegalovirus exposure and HLA in healthy donors. PCR primers comprised 60 Vbeta and 13 Jbeta primers. Sequencing used immunoSEQ multiplex PCR; TCRdb keeps in-frame clones, though not all of them. With 96,000 or so clones in the sample, the ten largest clones hold about 5.9%. The sequenced material came from PBMCs. The receptor set was obtained from a girl between 5 and 17 years old in good health and CMV-seropositive.

The CDR3 protein is CASSSGQGFVDTQYF. In nucleotides, the CDR3 is TGTGCCAGCAGCTCGGGACAGGGTTTCGTAGATACGCAGTATTTT. The chain employs TRBV7-2 and TRBJ2-3, with 9 positions matching TRBD1. CDR3 size: 15 residues. The germline V gene has CDR1 SGHTA and CDR2 FQGNSA. V lost 4 bases, J lost 5 bases, and 7 bases stayed unmatched.

V usage is TRBV27 and J usage is TRBJ1-1, with D unclear. The CDR3 loop spans 16 amino acids. The V gene's germline CDR1 is MNHEY and CDR2 SMNVEV (reference sequence). Deletions cut 4 bases from V and 4 bases from J, with 19 bases between. The DNA of the CDR3 is TGTGCCAGCAGTTCCAGATTTCCGGGTGACCGCACTGAAGCTTTCTTT. It codes for CASSSRFPGDRTEAFF.

The chain joins TRBV28 to TRBJ1-5; possibly TRBD1 for D (5 bases). Trimming cost V 7 bases and J 6 bases, with 19 bases left between them. CDR1 MDHEN and CDR2 SYDVKM come from the germline V gene. The CDR3 covers 15 residues. This CDR3 is CASTTGTAGFQPQHF. CDR3 sequence (DNA): TGTGCCAGCACAACTGGGACTGCGGGTTTTCAGCCCCAGCATTTT.

The rearrangement joins TRBV14 to TRBJ2-4; D uncertain. Trimming left V 0 bases short and J 8 bases short, with 2 bases between. The CDR3 length is 11 residues. Germline V gives CDR1 SGHDN, CDR2 FVKESK. The CDR3 reads CASSQDYIQYF. As DNA, the CDR3 is TGTGCCAGCAGCCAAGACTACATTCAGTACTTC.

V is TRBV6-1 and J is TRBJ1-2, with 7 positions matching TRBD1. Germline V gene data show CDR1 as MNHNS and CDR2 as SASEGT. V shed 2 bases, J shed 0 bases, and the junction held 6 bases outside the gene matches. CDR3 length equals 16 residues. CDR3 DNA: TGTGCCAGCAGTGAATCACACAGGGGTGCTAACTATGGCTACACCTTC. Its protein product is CASSESHRGANYGYTF.

The rearrangement uses TRBV5-1 and TRBJ1-2, with 9 bases fitting TRBD1. After removal of 6 bases from V and 7 bases from J, the junction contained 19 bases not matched to a gene. Germline V CDR1 and CDR2: SGHRS, YFSETQ. This CDR3 is 17 amino acids long. DNA for the CDR3: TGCGCCAGCACAAGTCGGCTTGACCCCGACAGGGGGTTTGGCTACACCTTC. It specifies CASTSRLDPDRGFGYTF. Looking up the rest from reference TRBV5-1 and TRBJ1-2 gives the full variable domain: KAGVTQTPRYLIKTRGQQVTLSCSPISGHRSVSWYQQTPGQGLQFLFEYFSETQRNKGNFPGRFSGRQFSNSRSEMNVSTLELGDSALYLCASTSRLDPDRGFGYTFGSGTRLTVV.

The chain links TRBV13 to TRBJ2-5; a weak D match, TRBD2 (6 bases). V lost 5 bases and J lost 1, with 11 bases in between. The CDR3 consists of 14 residues. Germline assignment: CDR1 PRHDT and CDR2 FYEKMQ (reference sequence). The DNA of the CDR3 is TGTGCCAGCAGCACGAGCGGGCCCCAAGAGACCCAGTACTTC. Its translation is CASSTSGPQETQYF.

The CDR3 reads CAISESTLSGGISSYNEQFF. The DNA of the CDR3 is TGTGCCATCAGTGAGTCGACTCTTAGCGGGGGGATTAGCTCCTACAATGAGCAGTTCTTC. The gene calls are TRBV10-3 and TRBJ2-1; 10 bases fit TRBD2. The CDR3 has 20 amino acids. From germline, CDR1 is ENHRY and CDR2 SYGVKD. The V and J ends lost 0 bases and 0 bases, in that order; junction bases with no gene match: 11.

Here the CDR3 DNA reads TGTGCCAGCAGCTCTCGACAGGGTCTTTCACCCCTCCACTTT. Translating it yields CASSSRQGLSPLHF. The V gene is TRBV7-2, the J gene TRBJ1-6, with TRBD1 identical over 7 bases. The germline CDR1 and CDR2 sequences are SGHTA and FQGNSA. With 4 bases clipped from V and 9 bases from J, the junction kept 6 bases outside the gene matches. This CDR3 is 14 amino acids long.

The chain couples TRBV5-1 to TRBJ2-1, with 10 bases identical to TRBD1. CDR1 is SGHRS and CDR2 is YFSETQ in the germline V gene. CDR3 length equals 16 residues. V lost 3 bases to trimming and J lost 4 bases; unmatched junction nucleotides: 7. The CDR3: CASSSGGQGGYNEQFF. Here the CDR3 DNA reads TGCGCCAGCAGCTCGGGAGGACAGGGGGGGTACAATGAGCAGTTCTTC.

This chain links TRBV7-9 with TRBJ2-7; 8 bases map to TRBD1. V lost 5 bases to trimming and J lost 1 base; unmatched junction nucleotides: 4. CDR3 length: 14 amino acids. Germline V CDR1 and CDR2: SEHNR, FQNEAQ (reference sequence). Here the CDR3 DNA reads TGTGCCAGCAGCCACCGGGACAGGTCCTACGAGCAGTACTTC. Translation: CASSHRDRSYEQYF.

This chain joins TRBV7-7 and TRBJ2-7, with unresolved D. Germline-derived CDR1 and CDR2 are SSHAT and FNYEAQ (reference sequence). With 0 bases removed from V and 5 bases from J, the gap between germline ends came to 14 bases. The CDR3 has 15 residues. The CDR3 loop is CASSLALGSANEQYF. CDR3 nucleotides: TGTGCCAGCAGCTTAGCGCTGGGTTCAGCGAACGAGCAGTACTTC.

CDR3: CASSSGLAGLSDTQYF. In DNA form, the CDR3 reads TGTGCCAGCAGCTCAGGACTAGCGGGGTTGTCAGATACGCAGTATTTT. The chain carries TRBV13 and TRBJ2-3, with 12 bases aligning to TRBD2. The J segment lost 4 bases and the V segment lost 4 bases, leaving 6 bases of the junction unmatched. The CDR3 sequence is 16 residues long. The germline V gene has CDR1 PRHDT and CDR2 FYEKMQ (reference sequence).

The V gene is TRBV7-3, the J gene TRBJ1-1; 7 bases agree with TRBD1. V lost 5 bases, J lost 1 base, and 4 bases stayed unmatched. In germline, CDR1 is SGHTA, CDR2 FQGTGA. The CDR3 is 14 residues long. The CDR3 region is CASSTGQKNTEAFF. The CDR3 nucleotides are TGTGCCAGCAGCACGGGACAGAAGAACACTGAAGCTTTCTTT.

The chain has TRBV4-2 and TRBJ1-4, with 9 positions matching TRBD1. The CDR3 is made up of 16 amino acids. Germline V gene lookup returns CDR1 LGHNA and CDR2 YNFKEQ. V trimming: 1 base; J trimming: 4 bases; junction bases outside the gene matches: 4. This CDR3 is CASSQAGGQGNEKLFF. CDR3 DNA sequence: TGTGCCAGCAGCCAAGCCGGGGGACAGGGTAATGAAAAACTGTTTTTT.

The rearrangement links TRBV29-1 to TRBJ2-2, with 7 bases identical to TRBD2. The V and J ends lost 2 bases and 5 bases, in that order; junction bases with no gene match: 5. Germline-derived CDR1 and CDR2 are SQVTM and ANQGSEA. There are 14 residues in the CDR3. CDR3 loop: CSVESPAGTGELFF. CDR3 DNA sequence: TGCAGCGTTGAATCGCCAGCGGGGACCGGGGAGCTGTTTTTT.

The CDR3: CASSIREYTEAFF. The DNA for the CDR3 is TGTGCCAGTAGTATACGGGAGTACACTGAAGCTTTCTTT. The chain links TRBV19 to TRBJ1-1; D is uncertain. This CDR3 has 13 residues. Per the germline V gene, CDR1 is LNHDA and CDR2 is SQIVND (reference sequence). The ends were cut back, 2 bases at V and 3 bases at J, with 7 bases in the middle.

The chain employs TRBV30 and TRBJ1-5, with no clear D. V was shortened by 1 base and J by 4 bases, with 32 bases between the two germline ends. The CDR3 loop spans 21 amino acids. The germline V gene has CDR1 GTSNPN and CDR2 SVGIG (reference sequence). The CDR3: CAWSASTKSGGGQRENQPQHF. CDR3 nucleotide sequence: TGTGCCTGGAGTGCCTCCACGAAGTCAGGAGGAGGGCAGAGGGAGAATCAGCCCCAGCATTTT.

The gene calls are TRBV6-6 and TRBJ2-2; D is uncertain. This CDR3 has 13 amino acids. Germline lookup yields CDR1 MNHNY and CDR2 SVGAGI (reference sequence). V gave up 6 bases and J gave up 3 bases, with 8 bases separating them. The CDR3 is CASSPSYTGELFF. CDR3 nucleotide sequence: TGTGCCAGCAGCCCGAGTTACACCGGGGAGCTGTTTTTT.

This sequence joins TRBV4-2 and TRBJ1-5, with D possibly matching TRBD1 (6 bases). Trimming stripped 3 bases from V and 7 bases from J, with 19 bases between. The CDR3 spans 16 residues. In germline, CDR1 is LGHNA, CDR2 YNFKEQ. In DNA form, the CDR3 reads TGTGCCAGCAGCCAGGAAACACAGGGCAGGAAACAGCCCCAGCATTTT. Translated, it gives CASSQETQGRKQPQHF.

V gene TRBV19 combines with J gene TRBJ1-1; D is unresolved. CDR3 size: 14 residues. Germline V gene lookup returns CDR1 LNHDA and CDR2 SQIVND (reference sequence). V was pared by 6 bases and J by 0 bases, with 11 bases between. CDR3 DNA sequence: TGTGCCAGTAGGCACCCGGGGATGAACACTGAAGCTTTCTTT. Amino acids: CASRHPGMNTEAFF.

This chain links TRBV7-6 with TRBJ2-7; TRBD2 agrees at 10 bases. This CDR3 is built from 16 residues. In germline, CDR1 is SGHVS, CDR2 FNYEAQ. Trimming at V came to 4 bases and at J to 6 bases, leaving 12 bases not matched to a gene. This CDR3 is CASSYPSSGGAVEQYF. In nucleotides, the CDR3 is TGTGCCAGCAGCTACCCATCGAGCGGGGGGGCCGTCGAGCAGTACTTC.

The CDR3 spells CASSQGTNYEQYF. For the CDR3, the DNA is TGTGCCAGCAGCCAGGGGACCAACTACGAGCAGTACTTC. The J gene is TRBJ2-7, the V gene TRBV9; perhaps TRBD1 as D (6 bases). Germline assignment: CDR1 SGDLS and CDR2 YYNGEE. This CDR3 comprises 13 residues. V lost 4 bases and J lost 3, with 11 bases in between.

The chain employs TRBV30 and TRBJ2-5; 8 bases fit TRBD2. Germline CDR1 is GTSNPN and CDR2 is SVGIG (reference sequence). The junction had 1 base not matched to a gene; V was cut back by 2 bases and J by 5 bases. This CDR3 is 12 amino acids long. Written as DNA, the CDR3 is TGTGCCTGGAGTCCGGGGGGGGAGACCCAGTACTTC. Its translation: CAWSPGGETQYF.

The CDR3 DNA is TGTGCCAGCTCACCTGAAAGACCGGGCGGGGGGGTCTACGAGCAGTACGTC. Residues: CASSPERPGGGVYEQYV. The V call is TRBV18, the J call TRBJ2-7; 9 bases are shared with TRBD2. Germline assignment: CDR1 KGHSH and CDR2 LQKENI. Trimming at V came to 3 bases and at J to 3 bases, leaving 12 bases not matched to a gene. This CDR3 has 17 residues.

This chain connects TRBV6-1 to TRBJ2-5; 7 nucleotides line up with TRBD2. Losses at the gene ends were 4 bases for V and 5 bases for J; bases not matched to a gene: 10. The germline CDR1 and CDR2 sequences are MNHNS and SASEGT. The length of the CDR3 is 15 residues. Here the CDR3 DNA reads TGTGCCAGCAGTGCGCCTACAGCGGGGAGGGAGACCCAGTACTTC. Translation gives CASSAPTAGRETQYF.

J is TRBJ2-5 and V is TRBV7-9; TRBD1 agrees at 7 bases. CDR3 length equals 13 residues. Trimming at V came to 8 bases and at J to 5 bases, leaving 8 bases not matched to a gene. The germline V gene encodes CDR1 SEHNR and CDR2 FQNEAQ (reference sequence). This CDR3 is CASRGQVEETQYF. CDR3 in DNA: TGTGCCAGCCGCGGACAGGTCGAGGAGACCCAGTACTTC.

The V and J genes are TRBV19 and TRBJ2-7, with TRBD2 matching over 8 bases. Germline V gene data show CDR1 as LNHDA and CDR2 as SQIVND (reference sequence). V shed 6 bases, J shed 0 bases, and the junction held 4 bases outside the gene matches. This CDR3 has 14 residues. In DNA, the CDR3 is TGTGCCAGTAGACGTAGCGGGGCCTCCTACGAGCAGTACTTC. This translates into CASRRSGASYEQYF.